The rows below give T cell receptor beta chains drawn from one sample of a study of blood T cells in healthy people across ages. MiXCR, run by TCRdb on the 5' RACE reads, gives a single entry per CDR3 protein. Among hundreds of thousands of distinct CDR3 sequences listed, around 50% were seen once. The sample taken for sequencing was blood. These receptors were taken from a woman of 80 years or more in good health. The CDR3 runs from the conserved cysteine through the conserved F or W. D genes are given only for firm matches. Clone size is shown for a subset of rows, as once, few, many or a class of expanded clone.

cdr3_aa cdr3_nt j_call v_call clone_size d_call
CASSLMERDTNEQFF TGCGCCAGCAGCTTGATGGAGCGGGATACGAATGAGCAGTTCTTC TRBJ2-1 TRBV5-1 few TRBD2
CASINPAGGPTDTQYF TGTGCCAGCATCAACCCGGCGGGGGGGCCCACAGATACGCAGTATTTT TRBJ2-3 TRBV28 few TRBD2
CASSYVSGGNQPQHF TGTGCCAGCAGTTATGTCTCAGGGGGCAATCAGCCCCAGCATTTT TRBJ1-5 TRBV6-6 few NA
CAGTLANEQYF TGTGCCGGCACGTTGGCCAATGAGCAGTACTTC TRBJ2-5 TRBV3-1 NA NA
CSWGDREAFF TGCAGCTGGGGGGACCGGGAAGCTTTCTTT TRBJ1-1 TRBV29-1 NA NA
CTPGGYTF TGCACCCCTGGGGGCTACACCTTC TRBJ1-2 TRBV10-1 many NA
CSVNSGGTGANVLTF TGCAGCGTGAATTCAGGGGGCACTGGGGCCAACGTCCTGACTTTC TRBJ2-6 TRBV29-1 NA TRBD1
CAIKTREETYNEQFF TGTGCCATCAAAACGCGGGAAGAGACCTACAATGAGCAGTTCTTC TRBJ2-1 TRBV10-3 once NA
CASNRGGGAGELFF TGTGCCAGCAATAGAGGCGGTGGGGCCGGGGAGCTGTTTTTT TRBJ2-2 TRBV6-5 many NA
CASSTGGAGNEKLFF TGTGCCAGCAGCACAGGGGGCGCAGGCAATGAAAAACTGTTTTTT TRBJ1-4 TRBV7-9 NA TRBD1
CATSRDAGLSIYNEQFF TGTGCCACCAGCAGAGATGCGGGACTATCGATATACAATGAGCAGTTCTTC TRBJ2-1 TRBV15 NA TRBD2
CASSSPRGSVDEQFF TGTGCCAGCAGTTCCCCTAGAGGGAGCGTGGATGAGCAGTTCTTC TRBJ2-1 TRBV27 many NA
CASSDEGGQGEQFF TGTGCCAGCAGTGACGAGGGGGGGCAGGGTGAGCAGTTCTTC TRBJ2-1 TRBV6-4 NA NA
CASAMLAENTGELFF TGTGCCAGCGCGATGCTGGCAGAGAACACCGGGGAGCTGTTTTTT TRBJ2-2 TRBV7-6 NA NA
CASSLVPGPQEKLFF TGCGCCAGCAGCTTGGTCCCGGGCCCGCAGGAAAAACTGTTTTTT TRBJ1-4 TRBV5-1 many NA
CASSPMDRVGGTQYF TGTGCCAGCTCTCCAATGGACAGGGTGGGCGGTACGCAGTATTTT TRBJ2-3 TRBV18 few TRBD1
CASSQLRTVQETQYF TGTGCCAGCAGCCAGCTGAGGACAGTCCAAGAGACCCAGTACTTC TRBJ2-5 TRBV5-5 NA NA
CASSFGVRGYTF TGTGCCAGCAGTTTCGGGGTGCGTGGCTACACCTTC TRBJ1-2 TRBV12-3/TRBV12-4 NA NA
CSASQGHGYTDTQYF TGCAGTGCTAGCCAAGGACATGGTTACACAGATACGCAGTATTTT TRBJ2-3 TRBV20-1 NA NA
CSVEEQGAGNTIYF TGCAGCGTTGAAGAACAGGGGGCTGGAAACACCATATATTTT TRBJ1-3 TRBV29-1 few TRBD1
CASGLGWLAGSGNIQYF TGTGCCAGCGGCTTAGGATGGCTAGCGGGGTCAGGGAACATTCAGTACTTC TRBJ2-4 TRBV7-3 few TRBD2
CASSFPPGLAPGTQYF TGTGCCAGCAGTTTTCCACCGGGACTAGCGCCGGGGACCCAGTACTTC TRBJ2-5 TRBV28 NA TRBD2
CSVELGQVATDTQYF TGCAGCGTTGAATTAGGCCAGGTAGCGACAGATACGCAGTATTTT TRBJ2-3 TRBV29-1 NA NA
CSASQATGAIGYTF TGCAGTGCTAGTCAGGCGACAGGAGCTATCGGCTACACCTTC TRBJ1-2 TRBV20-1 NA NA